This T cell receptor (beta chain) is from a study of shared clonotypes between healthy human individuals. Donors included only healthy HIV-negative adults lacking recent acute infections or vaccinations. Donors comprised only Caucasian adults living in Nashville, Tennessee. Every subset had its genomic DNA shared out evenly among several immunoSEQ plates. Sequencing was performed with immunoSEQ multiplex PCR; in TCRdb, only in-frame clones are kept and a portion is missing. The repertoire holds nearly 1 million clones, with 76% as singletons. This CDR3 has 13 residues. From germline, CDR1 is SGHTA and CDR2 FQGNSA. Losses at the gene ends were 3 bases for V and 4 bases for J; bases not matched to a gene: 3.

The V gene is TRBV7-2, the J gene TRBJ2-7, with 7 bases lining up with TRBD2. Sequencing was performed on memory CD4+ T cells sorted from blood. The sample's subset: CD45RA-negative fraction. The receptor comes from a man aged 18 to 29 in good health. CDR3 sequence (DNA): TGTGCCAGCAGCTTCTTGCGGGAGTACGAGCAGTACTTC. Amino acids: CASSFLREYEQYF.